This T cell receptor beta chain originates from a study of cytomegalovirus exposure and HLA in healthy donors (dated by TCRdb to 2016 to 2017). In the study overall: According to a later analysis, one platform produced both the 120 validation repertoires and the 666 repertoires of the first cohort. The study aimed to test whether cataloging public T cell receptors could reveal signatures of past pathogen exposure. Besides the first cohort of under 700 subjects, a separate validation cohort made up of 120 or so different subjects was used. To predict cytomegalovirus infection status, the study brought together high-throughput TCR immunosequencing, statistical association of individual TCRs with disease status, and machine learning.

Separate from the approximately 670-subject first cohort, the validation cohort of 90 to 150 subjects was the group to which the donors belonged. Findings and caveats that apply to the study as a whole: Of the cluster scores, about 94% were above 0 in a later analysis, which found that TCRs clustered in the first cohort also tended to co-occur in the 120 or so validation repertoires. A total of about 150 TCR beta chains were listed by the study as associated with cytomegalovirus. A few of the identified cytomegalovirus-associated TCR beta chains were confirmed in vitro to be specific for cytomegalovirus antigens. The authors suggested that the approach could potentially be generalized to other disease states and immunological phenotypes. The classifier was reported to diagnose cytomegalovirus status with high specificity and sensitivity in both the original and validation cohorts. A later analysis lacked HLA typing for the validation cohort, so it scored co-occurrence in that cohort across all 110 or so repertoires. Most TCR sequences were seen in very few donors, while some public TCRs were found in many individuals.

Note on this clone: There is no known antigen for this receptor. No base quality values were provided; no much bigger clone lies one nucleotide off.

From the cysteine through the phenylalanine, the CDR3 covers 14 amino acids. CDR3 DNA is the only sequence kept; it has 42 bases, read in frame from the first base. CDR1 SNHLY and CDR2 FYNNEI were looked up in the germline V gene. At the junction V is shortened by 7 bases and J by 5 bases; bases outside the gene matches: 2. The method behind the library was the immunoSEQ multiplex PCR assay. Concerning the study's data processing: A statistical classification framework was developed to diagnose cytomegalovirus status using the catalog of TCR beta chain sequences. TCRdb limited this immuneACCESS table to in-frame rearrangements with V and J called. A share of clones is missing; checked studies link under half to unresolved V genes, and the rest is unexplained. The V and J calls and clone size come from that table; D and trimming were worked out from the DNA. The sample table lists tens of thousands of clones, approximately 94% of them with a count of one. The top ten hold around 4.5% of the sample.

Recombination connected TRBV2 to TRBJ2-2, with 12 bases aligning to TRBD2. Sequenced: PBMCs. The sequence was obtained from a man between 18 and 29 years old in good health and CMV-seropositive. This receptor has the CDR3 CASTGLAGTGELFF. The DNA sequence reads TGTGCCAGCACTGGACTAGCGGGAACCGGGGAGCTGTTTTTT.